The clone carrying this T cell receptor beta chain was recorded many times. These data originate in a study of T-cell reconstitution after alpha-beta-depleted transplantation in children. Preparation of the TCRbeta library involved a method that used unique molecular identifiers. TCRdb reprocessed the PCR reads with MiXCR, giving one entry per CDR3 protein. This table holds over 550,000 distinct CDR3 sequences, roughly a tenth found once. The clonotype comes from a human donor who donated a stem cell graft to a child with acute myeloid leukemia. The sample consisted of PBMCs from the stem cell graft donor, taken from the stem cell graft.

Written as DNA, the CDR3 is TGTGCCAGCAGCCCCCATACAGCGGGAGGGGAAGACGAGCAGTACTTC. Protein product: CASSPHTAGGEDEQYF. J is TRBJ2-7 and V is TRBV7-6, with TRBD2 matching 10 bases. The V gene end was trimmed by 5 bases and the J gene end by 5 bases; junction bases not matched to a gene: 12. This CDR3 contains 16 residues. Germline V CDR1 and CDR2: SGHVS, FNYEAQ.